This is a list of T cell receptor beta chains from one sample in a study of blood T cell repertoires in COVID-19. Clones were read by immunoSEQ multiplex PCR, and TCRdb kept only the in-frame ones, dropping some. In the table there are 110,000 to 150,000 clones, approximately 84% of which are singletons. Material for sequencing was PBMCs or T cells enriched from blood (not recorded which). The receptors come from a man aged 40-49 years with acute COVID-19. Both conserved end residues are part of each CDR3. Fields, in order: J gene, clone size, V gene, D gene, CDR3 protein, CDR3 DNA. D genes are given only for firm matches. Clone sizes are given selectively: once, few, many, or a class where the clone is expanded.

j_call: TRBJ2-7; clone_size: .; v_call: TRBV2; d_call: .; cdr3_aa: CASRDRPYEQYF; cdr3_nt: TGTGCCAGCAGGGACAGACCCTACGAGCAGTACTTC
j_call: TRBJ1-2; clone_size: .; v_call: TRBV19; d_call: TRBD1; cdr3_aa: CASSMEGTGNYGYTF; cdr3_nt: TGTGCCAGTAGTATGGAGGGGACAGGTAACTATGGCTACACCTTC
j_call: TRBJ2-7; clone_size: few; v_call: TRBV5-6; d_call: .; cdr3_aa: CASSWRDSSYEQYF; cdr3_nt: TGTGCCAGCAGCTGGCGGGACAGCTCCTACGAGCAGTACTTC
j_call: TRBJ1-1; clone_size: .; v_call: TRBV9; d_call: .; cdr3_aa: CASSVAERMTAEAFF; cdr3_nt: TGTGCCAGCAGCGTGGCAGAGAGGATGACAGCTGAAGCTTTCTTT
j_call: TRBJ2-3; clone_size: .; v_call: TRBV12-3/TRBV12-4; d_call: .; cdr3_aa: CASSLSEYTQYF; cdr3_nt: TGTGCCAGCAGTTTAAGCGAGTATACGCAGTATTTT
j_call: TRBJ2-1; clone_size: .; v_call: TRBV5-4; d_call: TRBD2; cdr3_aa: CASSLGVVAGGPYNEQFF; cdr3_nt: TGTGCCAGCAGCTTGGGAGTGGTGGCGGGGGGCCCCTACAATGAGCAGTTCTTC
j_call: TRBJ2-3; clone_size: .; v_call: TRBV5-4; d_call: .; cdr3_aa: CASSLGGAGGSTDTQYF; cdr3_nt: TGTGCCAGCAGCTTGGGAGGAGCGGGCGGGAGCACAGATACGCAGTATTTT
j_call: TRBJ1-4; clone_size: .; v_call: TRBV4-3; d_call: .; cdr3_aa: CASSQDLGSHNEKLFF; cdr3_nt: TGCGCCAGCAGCCAAGATTTGGGCAGTCACAATGAAAAACTGTTTTTT
j_call: TRBJ1-5; clone_size: .; v_call: TRBV3-1/TRBV3-2; d_call: .; cdr3_aa: CASSQDRWAPQHF; cdr3_nt: TGTGCCAGCAGCCAAGATCGGTGGGCGCCCCAGCATTTT
j_call: TRBJ1-1; clone_size: once; v_call: TRBV30; d_call: TRBD1; cdr3_aa: CAWSFQGTANTEAFF; cdr3_nt: TGTGCCTGGAGCTTCCAAGGGACAGCGAACACTGAAGCTTTCTTT
j_call: TRBJ2-7; clone_size: .; v_call: TRBV20-1; d_call: TRBD1; cdr3_aa: CSARQGYEQYF; cdr3_nt: TGCAGTGCCAGACAGGGGTACGAGCAGTACTTC
j_call: TRBJ1-4; clone_size: once; v_call: TRBV5-1; d_call: TRBD1; cdr3_aa: CASSRTGGSNEKLFF; cdr3_nt: TGCGCCAGCAGCAGGACAGGGGGCTCTAATGAAAAACTGTTTTTT
j_call: TRBJ2-2; clone_size: .; v_call: TRBV25-1; d_call: .; cdr3_aa: CASSPITGLTGELFF; cdr3_nt: TGTGCCAGCAGCCCCATTACAGGGTTAACCGGGGAGCTGTTTTTT
j_call: TRBJ1-1; clone_size: medium-sized; v_call: TRBV19; d_call: TRBD1; cdr3_aa: CASSILGDSREAFF; cdr3_nt: TGTGCCAGTAGTATTTTGGGGGACAGCCGTGAAGCTTTCTTT
j_call: TRBJ2-7; clone_size: .; v_call: TRBV7-9; d_call: .; cdr3_aa: CASSLTGYIYEQYF; cdr3_nt: TGTGCCAGCAGCTTAACAGGGTATATCTACGAGCAGTACTTC
j_call: TRBJ2-2; clone_size: .; v_call: TRBV25-1; d_call: .; cdr3_aa: CASSSTGFTGELFF; cdr3_nt: TGTGCCAGCAGTTCCACAGGGTTCACCGGGGAGCTGTTTTTT
j_call: TRBJ1-2; clone_size: .; v_call: TRBV4-2; d_call: TRBD1; cdr3_aa: CASSHYGTGGSYGYTF; cdr3_nt: TGTGCCAGCAGCCATTACGGGACAGGGGGATCCTATGGCTACACCTTC
j_call: TRBJ1-2; clone_size: .; v_call: TRBV5-6; d_call: TRBD1; cdr3_aa: CASSRGQGARGYTF; cdr3_nt: TGTGCCAGCAGCCGTGGACAGGGGGCGCGAGGCTACACCTTC
j_call: TRBJ2-5; clone_size: .; v_call: TRBV28; d_call: .; cdr3_aa: CASSLRAPETQYF; cdr3_nt: TGTGCCAGCAGTTTGCGGGCCCCTGAGACCCAGTACTTC
j_call: TRBJ2-1; clone_size: .; v_call: TRBV5-1; d_call: TRBD2; cdr3_aa: CASRPISGRAANEQFF; cdr3_nt: TGCGCCAGCAGACCAATTAGCGGGAGGGCCGCCAATGAGCAGTTCTTC
j_call: TRBJ2-5; clone_size: .; v_call: TRBV25-1; d_call: TRBD1; cdr3_aa: CASSEGGTEETQYF; cdr3_nt: TGTGCCAGCAGTGAAGGTGGGACAGAAGAGACCCAGTACTTC
j_call: TRBJ2-4; clone_size: .; v_call: TRBV18; d_call: .; cdr3_aa: CASSPSGPVNIQYF; cdr3_nt: TGTGCCAGCTCACCAAGCGGGCCAGTCAACATTCAGTACTTC
j_call: TRBJ2-1; clone_size: .; v_call: TRBV7-2; d_call: TRBD2; cdr3_aa: CASGILAGEQFF; cdr3_nt: TGTGCCAGCGGAATACTAGCGGGGGAGCAGTTCTTC
j_call: TRBJ1-1; clone_size: once; v_call: TRBV4-3; d_call: TRBD1; cdr3_aa: CASSRDRGNPRAFF; cdr3_nt: TGCGCCAGCAGCCGAGACAGGGGCAACCCTCGGGCTTTCTTT
j_call: TRBJ2-7; clone_size: .; v_call: TRBV28; d_call: TRBD1; cdr3_aa: CASSERQGANEQYF; cdr3_nt: TGTGCCAGCAGTGAAAGACAGGGCGCCAACGAGCAGTACTTC
j_call: TRBJ2-5; clone_size: many; v_call: TRBV29-1; d_call: TRBD1; cdr3_aa: CSVEIGGQGQETQYF; cdr3_nt: TGCAGCGTTGAAATTGGGGGACAGGGTCAAGAGACCCAGTACTTC
j_call: TRBJ2-3; clone_size: .; v_call: TRBV30; d_call: .; cdr3_aa: CAWSYRADTQYF; cdr3_nt: TGTGCCTGGAGTTACCGAGCAGATACGCAGTATTTT
j_call: TRBJ2-3; clone_size: .; v_call: TRBV18; d_call: .; cdr3_aa: CASSPSAGRGDTQYF; cdr3_nt: TGTGCCAGCTCACCAAGTGCGGGGCGTGGAGATACGCAGTATTTT
j_call: TRBJ1-2; clone_size: .; v_call: TRBV3-1/TRBV3-2; d_call: .; cdr3_aa: CASSHWTAQANYGYTF; cdr3_nt: TGTGCCAGCAGCCATTGGACAGCCCAAGCTAACTATGGCTACACCTTC
j_call: TRBJ1-2; clone_size: .; v_call: TRBV10-3; d_call: .; cdr3_aa: CAISVGRNYGYTF; cdr3_nt: TGTGCCATCAGTGTGGGGCGCAACTATGGCTACACCTTC
j_call: TRBJ1-4; clone_size: .; v_call: TRBV28; d_call: TRBD1; cdr3_aa: CASSLLGAGGEKLFF; cdr3_nt: TGTGCCAGCAGTTTATTAGGGGCAGGGGGCGAAAAACTGTTTTTT
j_call: TRBJ2-3; clone_size: .; v_call: TRBV18; d_call: .; cdr3_aa: CASSPGQGLGDTQYF; cdr3_nt: TGTGCCAGCTCACCTGGTCAGGGCCTTGGGGATACGCAGTATTTT
j_call: TRBJ1-4; clone_size: .; v_call: TRBV4-3; d_call: TRBD1; cdr3_aa: CASSQELPGQGGEKLFF; cdr3_nt: TGCGCCAGCAGCCAAGAACTCCCGGGACAGGGTGGTGAAAAACTGTTTTTT
j_call: TRBJ1-5; clone_size: .; v_call: TRBV7-8; d_call: .; cdr3_aa: CASSLAQHQPQHF; cdr3_nt: TGTGCCAGCAGCTTAGCACAGCATCAGCCCCAGCATTTT
j_call: TRBJ2-2; clone_size: few; v_call: TRBV24-1; d_call: .; cdr3_aa: CATSDLGHRGNTGELFF; cdr3_nt: TGTGCCACCAGTGACCTGGGACACCGCGGGAACACCGGGGAGCTGTTTTTT
j_call: TRBJ2-1; clone_size: .; v_call: TRBV9; d_call: .; cdr3_aa: CASSVAHGGTYNEQFF; cdr3_nt: TGTGCCAGCAGCGTAGCTCACGGCGGGACTTACAATGAGCAGTTCTTC